This TCR beta chain was sequenced during a study of T cells in localized non-small cell lung cancer. Whole-study results and caveats: Uninvolved adjacent lung had the highest recorded T cell clonality, with tumor below it. Median approximately 50 top-100 tumor clones were shared with paired adjacent lung. Higher blood T cell density went with longer overall survival.

Points on this clone: Antigen unknown.

The V gene's germline CDR1 is MDHEN and CDR2 SYDVKM. CDR3 size: 13 residues. The ends were cut back, 6 bases at V and 8 bases at J, with 11 bases in the middle. Clones were sequenced by immunoSEQ multiplex PCR, and TCRdb holds only the in-frame ones, with some missing. The sample contains about 1,000 clones, about 19% of which appear only once. The sequencing here drew on normal lung tissue next to the tumor, taken before any cancer treatment. The chain has TRBV28 and TRBJ1-6, with D possibly matching TRBD1 (6 bases). This clonotype was sampled from a male donor at least 60 years old with stage III lung adenocarcinoma. This CDR3 reads CASRRGLDSPLHF. The CDR3 DNA is TGTGCCAGCAGGAGGGGGTTAGATTCACCCCTCCACTTT.